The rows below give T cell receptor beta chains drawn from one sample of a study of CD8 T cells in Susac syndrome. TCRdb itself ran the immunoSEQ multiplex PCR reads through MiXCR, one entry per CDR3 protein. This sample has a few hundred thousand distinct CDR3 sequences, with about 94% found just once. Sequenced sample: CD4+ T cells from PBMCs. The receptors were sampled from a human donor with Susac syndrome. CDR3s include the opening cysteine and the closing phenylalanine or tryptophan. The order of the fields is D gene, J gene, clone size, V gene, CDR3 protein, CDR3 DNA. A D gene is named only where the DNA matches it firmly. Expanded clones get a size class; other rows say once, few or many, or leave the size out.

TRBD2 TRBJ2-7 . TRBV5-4 CASSLETSAQEQYF TGTGCCAGCAGCTTGGAGACTAGCGCGCAGGAGCAGTACTTC
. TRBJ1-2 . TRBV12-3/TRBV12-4 CASSLSGGTHGYTF TGTGCCAGCAGTTTAAGCGGAGGGACCCATGGCTACACCTTC
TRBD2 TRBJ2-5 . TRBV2 CASSGGTKQETQYF TGTGCCAGCAGTGGGGGGACTAAACAAGAGACCCAGTACTTC
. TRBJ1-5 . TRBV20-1 CSAVSAGYSNQPQHF TGCAGTGCTGTTTCGGCAGGTTATAGCAATCAGCCCCAGCATTTT
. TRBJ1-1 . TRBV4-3 CASSQPPPLGVAAAFF TGCGCCAGCAGCCAACCCCCTCCGTTGGGGGTCGCGGCGGCTTTCTTT
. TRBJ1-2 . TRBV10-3 CAISESEPKYGYTF TGTGCCATCAGTGAGTCCGAACCCAAGTATGGCTACACCTTC
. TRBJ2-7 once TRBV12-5 CASGPRSRGSYEQYF TGTGCTAGTGGTCCTCGCTCAAGGGGCTCCTACGAGCAGTACTTC
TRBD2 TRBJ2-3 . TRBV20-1 CSARATDPGLAGVDTQYF TGCAGTGCTAGAGCTACCGACCCGGGACTAGCGGGGGTAGATACGCAGTATTTT
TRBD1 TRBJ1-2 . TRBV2 CASSVPRDRGHYGYTF TGTGCCAGCAGTGTCCCCCGGGACAGGGGACACTATGGCTACACCTTC
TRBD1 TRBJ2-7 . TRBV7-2 CASSFGTGFGYEQYF TGTGCCAGCAGCTTCGGGACAGGGTTCGGGTACGAGCAGTACTTC
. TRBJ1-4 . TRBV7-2 CASSLAGATNEKLFF TGTGCCAGCAGCTTAGCGGGGGCAACTAATGAAAAACTGTTTTTT
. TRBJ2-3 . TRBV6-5 CASSRAQGTDTQYF TGTGCCAGCAGCCGGGCCCAGGGCACAGATACGCAGTATTTT
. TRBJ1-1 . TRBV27 CASSLSGMNTEAFF TGTGCCAGCAGTTTATCAGGGATGAACACTGAAGCTTTCTTT
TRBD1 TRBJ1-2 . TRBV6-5 CASSYPRTGGFYGYTF TGTGCCAGCAGTTACCCTCGGACAGGGGGCTTCTATGGCTACACCTTC
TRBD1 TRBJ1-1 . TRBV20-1 CSAPDRANTEAFF TGCAGTGCTCCCGACAGGGCAAACACTGAAGCTTTCTTT
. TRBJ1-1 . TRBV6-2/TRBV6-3 CASVSPPGRTEAFF TGTGCCAGCGTCTCCCCACCCGGGCGGACTGAAGCTTTCTTT